These T cell receptor beta chains were read from a single sample in a study of blood T cell repertoires in COVID-19. Sequencing used immunoSEQ multiplex PCR; TCRdb keeps in-frame clones, though not all of them. The sample contains some 240,000 clones, 84% of which appear only once. Sequences were obtained from peripheral blood. The source of these receptors is a woman in her 40s who had recovered from COVID-19. Each CDR3 is given with its conserved first and last residue. The D gene is left open where the match is weak. Size tells how often a clone was seen (once, few, many) or the class of an expanded clone, and some rows leave it out.

>TRBV9|NA|TRBD2|TRBJ2-1
CASTWTSGGWNEQFF
TGTGCCAGCACCTGGACTAGCGGGGGGTGGAATGAGCAGTTCTTC
>TRBV19|NA|NA|TRBJ2-7
CASSSPGDYEQYF
TGTGCCAGTAGTTCCCCCGGAGATTACGAGCAGTACTTC
>TRBV5-1|NA|NA|TRBJ2-3
CASSLGLGGAPTDTQYF
TGCGCCAGCAGCCTGGGTTTGGGGGGGGCCCCCACAGATACGCAGTATTTT
>TRBV9|once|TRBD2|TRBJ2-2
CASSVERTSGGELFF
TGTGCCAGCAGCGTAGAAAGGACTAGCGGCGGGGAGCTGTTTTTT
>TRBV6-2/TRBV6-3|NA|TRBD1|TRBJ1-1
CASSFLGQSLKTEAFF
TGTGCCAGCAGTTTTCTGGGACAGTCCTTAAAGACTGAAGCTTTCTTT
>TRBV29-1|NA|NA|TRBJ1-1
CSVEYPGSNTEAFF
TGCAGCGTTGAATACCCAGGGTCGAACACTGAAGCTTTCTTT
>TRBV19|NA|NA|TRBJ1-2
CASSWVSDGYTF
TGTGCCAGTTCGTGGGTAAGCGATGGCTACACCTTC
>TRBV25-1|NA|NA|TRBJ1-1
CASSEWGGKTEAFF
TGTGCCAGCAGTGAATGGGGGGGTAAGACTGAAGCTTTCTTT
>TRBV19|NA|NA|TRBJ1-1
CASSWGQRGTEAFF
TGTGCCAGTAGTTGGGGGCAGAGGGGGACTGAAGCTTTCTTT
>TRBV2|few|TRBD1|TRBJ2-7
CASRLGQDYEQYF
TGTGCCAGCAGGCTGGGACAGGACTACGAGCAGTACTTC
>TRBV24-1|NA|NA|TRBJ1-2
CATSDPSTYGYTF
TGTGCCACCAGTGATCCCAGTACCTATGGCTACACCTTC
>TRBV7-8|NA|NA|TRBJ1-6
CASSQELGTQNSPLHF
TGTGCCAGCAGCCAGGAGCTGGGGACACAGAATTCACCCCTCCACTTT
>TRBV4-3|NA|TRBD2|TRBJ2-7
CASSHGGEGF
TGCGCCAGCAGCCATGGTGGGGAGGGCTTC
>TRBV25-1|once|TRBD2|TRBJ2-5
CASSEWVSGAEETQYF
TGTGCCAGCAGTGAATGGGTGAGCGGGGCAGAAGAGACCCAGTACTTC
>TRBV7-2|NA|TRBD1|TRBJ2-4
CASSQRDSENIQYF
TGTGCCAGCAGCCAGAGGGACAGTGAAAACATTCAGTACTTC
>TRBV27|NA|NA|TRBJ1-2
CASSSTGNYGYTF
TGTGCCAGCAGTTCCACAGGGAACTATGGCTACACCTTC
>TRBV28|once|TRBD1|TRBJ1-1
CASQGGLNTEAFF
TGTGCCAGCCAAGGGGGCCTGAACACTGAAGCTTTCTTT
>TRBV3-1/TRBV3-2|once|TRBD1|TRBJ1-1
CASSQVPGQTPGAFF
TGTGCCAGCAGCCAAGTTCCGGGACAGACCCCTGGAGCTTTCTTT
>TRBV2|NA|TRBD1|TRBJ1-2
CASRQGLAYGYTF
TGTGCCAGCCGACAGGGATTGGCCTATGGCTACACCTTC
>TRBV7-2|few|TRBD1|TRBJ2-2
CASSPSPGQGTTGELFF
TGTGCCAGCAGTCCGTCCCCGGGACAGGGAACCACCGGGGAGCTGTTTTTT
>TRBV6-1|NA|TRBD1|TRBJ1-5
CASSEMTGSNQPQHF
TGTGCCAGCAGTGAAATGACAGGGTCAAATCAGCCCCAGCATTTT
>TRBV4-3|NA|NA|TRBJ1-1
CASSHRGDTEAFF
TGCGCCAGCAGCCACAGGGGTGACACTGAAGCTTTCTTT
>TRBV28|NA|TRBD1|TRBJ1-6
CASLGGAGSPLHF
TGTGCCAGCCTAGGGGGCGCAGGATCACCCCTCCACTTT
>TRBV5-1|NA|NA|TRBJ1-5
CASSLGYLQNQPQHF
TGCGCCAGCAGCTTGGGGTACCTCCAGAATCAGCCCCAGCATTTT
>TRBV5-8|NA|NA|TRBJ2-3
CASSFIDTQYF
TGTGCCAGCAGCTTTATAGATACGCAGTATTTT
>TRBV6-2/TRBV6-3|NA|NA|TRBJ2-7
CASSLDIIEQYF
TGTGCCAGCAGCTTGGACATTATTGAGCAGTACTTC
>TRBV19|NA|TRBD1|TRBJ1-2
CASSPGQSLLANYGYTF
TGTGCCAGTAGTCCGGGACAGTCCCTCCTAGCTAACTATGGCTACACCTTC
>TRBV11-2|once|TRBD1|TRBJ1-1
CASSLRQGAIGVEAFF
TGTGCCAGCAGCCTGAGACAGGGGGCGATAGGAGTTGAAGCTTTCTTT
>TRBV5-1|few|TRBD2|TRBJ2-3
CASMRVSGGSSTDTQYF
TGCGCCAGCATGAGGGTTAGCGGGGGTTCCAGCACAGATACGCAGTATTTT
>TRBV3-1/TRBV3-2|NA|TRBD1|TRBJ1-2
CASSQTGTGSGYTF
TGTGCCAGCAGCCAAACCGGGACAGGGTCTGGCTACACCTTC
>TRBV27|NA|NA|TRBJ1-1
CASSLEYGGGTEAFF
TGTGCCAGCAGTTTAGAGTACGGGGGGGGCACTGAAGCCTTCTTT
>TRBV5-1|NA|NA|TRBJ2-7
CASSLTGHTYEQYF
TGCGCCAGCAGCCTAACAGGGCATACCTACGAGCAGTACTTC
>TRBV19|NA|TRBD2|TRBJ2-1
CASSTLSGGEYNEQFF
TGTGCCAGTAGTACACTTAGCGGGGGGGAGTACAATGAGCAGTTCTTC
>TRBV5-1|NA|NA|TRBJ2-7
CASSLQGPTYEQYF
TGCGCCAGCAGCCTCCAGGGTCCTACCTACGAGCAGTACTTC
>TRBV11-3|NA|NA|TRBJ2-7
CASSLETVSYEQYF
TGTGCCAGCAGCTTAGAAACGGTATCCTACGAGCAGTACTTC
>TRBV3-1/TRBV3-2|NA|NA|TRBJ2-2
CASSQELSWGYPGELFF
TGTGCCAGCAGCCAAGAGCTTAGCTGGGGCTATCCCGGGGAGCTGTTTTTT
>TRBV18|NA|NA|TRBJ2-5
CASSPRTARQETQYF
TGTGCCAGCTCACCCAGGACAGCCAGGCAAGAGACCCAGTACTTC
>TRBV20-1|NA|TRBD2|TRBJ2-7
CSASKREGSYEQYF
TGCAGTGCTAGTAAGAGGGAGGGGTCCTACGAGCAGTACTTC
>TRBV6-1|NA|NA|TRBJ2-3
CASSEGGGTDTQYF
TGTGCCAGCAGTGAAGGTGGGGGGACAGATACGCAGTATTTT
>TRBV6-6|NA|NA|TRBJ1-3
CASSWDFSGNTIYF
TGTGCCAGCAGCTGGGACTTTAGCGGAAACACCATATATTTT
>TRBV11-3|NA|NA|TRBJ2-1
CASSLDVDKQFF
TGTGCCAGCAGCTTAGATGTGGACAAGCAGTTCTTC
>TRBV4-2|once|NA|TRBJ1-1
CASSQEPAEAREAFF
TGTGCCAGCAGCCAAGAGCCGGCCGAGGCGCGGGAAGCTTTCTTT
>TRBV6-5|NA|TRBD1|TRBJ1-2
CASSYADRVGGYTF
TGTGCCAGCAGTTACGCAGACAGGGTTGGTGGCTACACCTTC
>TRBV28|NA|NA|TRBJ2-7
CASRSNYEQYF
TGTGCCAGCCGGAGCAACTACGAGCAGTACTTC
>TRBV5-1|NA|NA|TRBJ2-7
CASSFAGYEQYF
TGCGCCAGCAGCTTCGCGGGGTACGAGCAGTACTTC